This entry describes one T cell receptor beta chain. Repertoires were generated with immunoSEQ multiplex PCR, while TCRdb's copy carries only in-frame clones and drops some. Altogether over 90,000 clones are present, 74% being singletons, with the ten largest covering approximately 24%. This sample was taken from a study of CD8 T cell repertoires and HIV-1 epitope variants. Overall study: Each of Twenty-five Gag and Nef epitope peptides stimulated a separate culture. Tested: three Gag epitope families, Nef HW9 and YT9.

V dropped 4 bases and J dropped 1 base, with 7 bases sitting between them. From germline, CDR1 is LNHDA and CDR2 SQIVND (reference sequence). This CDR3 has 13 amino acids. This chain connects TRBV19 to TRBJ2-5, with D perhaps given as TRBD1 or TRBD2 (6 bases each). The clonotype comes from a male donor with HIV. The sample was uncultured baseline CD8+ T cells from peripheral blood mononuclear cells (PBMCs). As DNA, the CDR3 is TGTGCCAGTAGTACGGGGGCCCAAGAGACCCAGTACTTC. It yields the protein CASSTGAQETQYF.